This entry is about one T cell receptor (beta chain). This CDR3 has 13 residues. The V segment lost 1 base and the J segment 9 bases; nucleotides outside the gene matches: 7. Germline CDR1 SGHRS, CDR2 YFSETQ. This sample stems from a study of cytomegalovirus exposure and HLA in healthy donors. In the PCR, 60 Vbeta and 13 Jbeta primers were used. The table came from immunoSEQ multiplex PCR; TCRdb's copy has only in-frame clones and leaves some out. The sample yields 120,000 to 150,000 clones, approximately 80% seen once. The chain joins TRBV5-1 to TRBJ2-7; 7 nucleotides line up with TRBD1. This TCR was recovered from a woman in her forties or fifties in good health and CMV-seronegative. The source material was PBMCs. CDR3 coding DNA: TGCGCCAGCAGCTTGAACTCCCAGGGGGTGCAGTACTTC. This encodes CASSLNSQGVQYF.